Below are 6 T cell receptor beta chains sequenced from a single sample in a study of T-cell memory formation after mild COVID-19. One entry per CDR3 protein, called by TCRdb with MiXCR from the 5' RACE reads. The table records 400,000 to 450,000 distinct CDR3 sequences, roughly 17% of them present only once. Sequencing input: PBMCs or a T cell subset sorted from them (not recorded which). The receptors shown here come from a man between 18 and 29 years old who had mild COVID-19 (a few samples of this study predate the infection). Cell type and time point are not known.

This sequence joins TRBV7-2 and TRBJ1-5; D call uncertain. Germline lookup yields CDR1 SGHTA and CDR2 FQGNSA. There are 13 residues in the CDR3. V was pared by 5 bases and J by 7 bases, with 12 bases between. CDR3 sequence: CASSPIILQPQHF. CDR3 in DNA: TGTGCCAGCAGCCCGATAATACTGCAGCCCCAGCATTTT.

This clonotype was counted between two and nine times. The chain couples TRBV12-3 or TRBV12-4 to TRBJ1-2; D remains unclear. Trimming left V 3 bases short and J 8 bases short, with 13 bases between. The CDR3 totals 13 residues. In DNA, the CDR3 is TGTGCCAGCAGTTTGAGAGGGTTTTTCGGCTACACCTTC. Translation gives CASSLRGFFGYTF.

The table lists this clonotype with a few counts. The chain has TRBV20-1 and TRBJ2-7, with 9 bases that match TRBD1. Germline CDR1 DFQATT, CDR2 SNEGSKA (reference sequence). The V gene end was trimmed by 0 bases and the J gene end by 2 bases; junction bases not matched to a gene: 8. The CDR3 length is 16 residues. The DNA for the CDR3 is TGCAGTGCTAGAGATGAGGTGGACAGGGGCACCTACGAGCAGTACTTC. This sequence encodes CSARDEVDRGTYEQYF.

This rearrangement joins TRBV24-1 to TRBJ2-3; 12 bases align to TRBD2. The trim removed 4 bases at V and 5 bases at J, leaving 6 bases unmatched. This CDR3 contains 16 residues. Germline V lookup: CDR1 KGHDR, CDR2 SFDVKD. CDR3 nucleotide sequence: TGTGCCACCAGTGACCCGACTAGCGGGGGCGTAGATACGCAGTATTTT. It specifies CATSDPTSGGVDTQYF.

This clonotype was detected a few times. This chain links TRBV7-9 with TRBJ1-5; D perhaps matches TRBD1 (6 bases). This CDR3 is 12 amino acids long. The germline gives CDR1 SEHNR, CDR2 FQNEAQ (reference sequence). The germline V and J ends were trimmed by 4 bases and 5 bases, with 6 bases remaining between them. CDR3 in amino acids: CASSWTDQPQHF. The CDR3 DNA is TGTGCCAGCAGCTGGACAGATCAGCCCCAGCATTTT.

This clonotype appeared a few times. The V call is TRBV5-4, the J call TRBJ1-2; 8 nucleotides align to TRBD1. The V gene end was trimmed by 5 bases and the J gene end by 4 bases; junction bases not matched to a gene: 10. The CDR3 extends over 15 amino acids. Germline loops: CDR1 SGHNT, CDR2 YYREEE (reference sequence). The CDR3 nucleotides read TGTGCCAGCAGTACCGACAGGGGAGGTGGCTATGGCTACACCTTC. Protein product: CASSTDRGGGYGYTF.